The 5 T cell receptor beta chains listed next were all sequenced from one sample in a study of regulatory T cells in long-lasting Graves disease. Regarding time point: newly diagnosed GD, antithyroid drugs for less than 3 months. Preparation of the TCR library used RNA extracted from PBMCs. Arm-PCR of CDR3 regions and iRepertoire HTBI primers were used to build TCR beta libraries. TCRdb re-derived calls from the multiplex PCR reads in MiXCR, one entry per CDR3 protein. The sample records approximately 400,000 distinct CDR3 sequences, 14% to 15% being singletons. The sample was also reused in another study, on T cells in Graves' hyperthyroidism and ophthalmopathy.

The source was peripheral blood mononuclear cells (PBMCs), collected at new diagnosis, from a patient treated with antithyroid drugs. The receptors here all came from a woman between 35 and 50 years old with Graves disease.

V usage is TRBV11-2 and J usage is TRBJ1-1; D possibly corresponds to TRBD1 (5 bases). The V and J ends lost 4 bases and 1 base respectively, with 10 bases between them. The CDR3 contains 14 residues. Germline CDR1 SGHAT, CDR2 FQNNGV. In nucleotides, the CDR3 is TGTGCCAGCAGCTCCAGGGCCTCGAACACTGAAGCTTTCTTT. Translation gives CASSSRASNTEAFF.

V and J are TRBV25-1 and TRBJ2-2; a weak D match, TRBD1 (5 bases). This CDR3 is 13 amino acids long. V dropped 3 bases and J dropped 7 bases, with 9 bases sitting between them. Germline loops: CDR1 MGHDK, CDR2 SYGVNS. DNA for the CDR3: TGTGCCAGCAGTGATCCAGGGAACGGGGAGCTGTTTTTT. Translating it yields CASSDPGNGELFF.

This clonotype was seen a handful of times. In DNA form, the CDR3 reads TGTGCCAGTAGAGCAGGGGCCCAAGAGACCCAGTACTTC. As protein: CASRAGAQETQYF. The J gene is TRBJ2-5, the V gene TRBV19, with D perhaps matching TRBD1 (6 bases). The germline gives CDR1 LNHDA, CDR2 SQIVND (reference sequence). With 6 bases removed from V and 1 base from J, the gap between germline ends came to 9 bases. The CDR3 sequence is 13 residues long.

This clonotype occurred a few times. The rearrangement joins TRBV6-1 to TRBJ1-6; 9 nucleotides line up with TRBD1. The V and J ends lost 5 bases and 3 bases, in that order; junction bases with no gene match: 5. CDR1 and CDR2 (germline): MNHNS, SASEGT. The CDR3 runs to 16 residues. The chain's CDR3 is CASSNRDRVYNSPLHF. The DNA for the CDR3 is TGTGCCAGCAGTAACCGGGACAGGGTCTATAATTCACCCCTCCACTTT.

Many counts were recorded for this clonotype. The chain carries TRBV11-2 and TRBJ2-7; 8 bases line up with TRBD1. The V gene's germline CDR1 is SGHAT and CDR2 FQNNGV. The trim removed 0 bases at V and 2 bases at J, leaving 9 bases unmatched. The CDR3 covers 17 residues. CDR3 in DNA: TGTGCCAGCAGCTTAGAAGCCCCCCCGGGACAGGCCTACGAGCAGTACTTC. This sequence encodes CASSLEAPPGQAYEQYF.